The entry below describes one TCR beta chain. The antigen is undetermined. The record originates from a study of shared clonotypes between healthy human individuals. Generated by immunoSEQ multiplex PCR, the TCRdb table keeps only in-frame clones and is missing some. This sample has more than 1.2 million clones; approximately 98.5% occur once, and the top ten carry under 0.45%. Study-wide points: Naive subsets, compared against memory subsets, generally had larger estimated richness values. Donor clonotype sharing was expected to depend on sequencing depth.

CDR3 size: 15 residues. Germline CDR1 and CDR2: WSHSY and SAAADI. Trimming stripped 3 bases from V and 3 bases from J, with 12 bases between. Subsets obtained from CD4+ cells comprised CD45RA+ naive and CD45RA-negative memory cells. This chain uses TRBV10-2 with TRBJ1-5; no clear D gene. Sequencing was performed on naive CD4+ T cells sorted from blood. The subset: CD45RA+ positively selected. This TCR derives from a man aged 30 to 45 in good health. The CDR3 DNA reads TGCGCCAGCAGTGAAGACGGGAACCTCAATCAGCCCCAGCATTTT. Protein sequence: CASSEDGNLNQPQHF.